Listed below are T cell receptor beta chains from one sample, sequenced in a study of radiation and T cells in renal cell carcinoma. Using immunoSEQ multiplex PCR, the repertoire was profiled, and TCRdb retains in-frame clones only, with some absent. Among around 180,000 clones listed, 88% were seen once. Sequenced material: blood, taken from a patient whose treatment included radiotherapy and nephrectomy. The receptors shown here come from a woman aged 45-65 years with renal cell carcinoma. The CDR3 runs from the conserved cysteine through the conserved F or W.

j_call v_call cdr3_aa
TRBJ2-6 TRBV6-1 CASSDLAGGAGANVLTF
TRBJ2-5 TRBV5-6 CASSLGPGPQETQYF
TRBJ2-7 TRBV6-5 CASSYSIGRPQYF
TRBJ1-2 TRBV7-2 CASSLFGTGTTNYGYTF
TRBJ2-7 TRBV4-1 CASSPPPAGANEQYF
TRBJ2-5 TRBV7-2 CASSLGGDRSETQYF
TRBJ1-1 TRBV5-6 CASSGNRGNTEAFF
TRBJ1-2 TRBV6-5 CASGPGSPLGGYTF
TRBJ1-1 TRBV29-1 CSALMNTEAFF
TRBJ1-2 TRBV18 CASSPLGPIDTF
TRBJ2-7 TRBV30 CAWSALDLSTHEQYF
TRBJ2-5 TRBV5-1 CASRLRGQGSGETQYF
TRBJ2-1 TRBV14 CASSLDGGHYNEQFF
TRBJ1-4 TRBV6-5 CASSYSYGAGSEKLFF
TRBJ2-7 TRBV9 CASSVAGEGGGPPYEQYF
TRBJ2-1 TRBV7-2 CASSPGTSGVRSSYNEQFF
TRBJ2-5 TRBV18 CASSPLGRAPGETQYF
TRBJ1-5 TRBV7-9 CASSPQGGQPQHF
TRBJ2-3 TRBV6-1 CASSERWGGGDTQYF
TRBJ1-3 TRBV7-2 CASSESTANSGNTIYF
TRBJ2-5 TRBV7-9 CASSLSGTSGETQYF
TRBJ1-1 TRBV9 CASSVTGMADTEAFF
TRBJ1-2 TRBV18 CASSPQGFSGYTF
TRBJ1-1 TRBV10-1 CASRPGLRTEAFF
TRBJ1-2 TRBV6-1 CASTATGSYGYTF
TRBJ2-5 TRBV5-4 CASSLDRDRGSSRYF
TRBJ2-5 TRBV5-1 CASSLTTSGGAETQYF
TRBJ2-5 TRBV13 CATQRWALETQYF
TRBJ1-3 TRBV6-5 CASRSGQGENTIYF
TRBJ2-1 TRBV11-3 CASSSGGGEAYNEQFF
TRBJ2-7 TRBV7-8 CASSNRDSIYEQYF
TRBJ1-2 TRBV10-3 CAINDRSLNYGYTF
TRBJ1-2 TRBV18 CASSLDRNYGYTF
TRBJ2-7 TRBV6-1 CASMSFYEQYF
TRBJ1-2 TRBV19 CASSMDRGWNGYTF
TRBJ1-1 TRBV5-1 CASSMTGLTEAFF
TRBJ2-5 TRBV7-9 CASSLVAGEETQYF
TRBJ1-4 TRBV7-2 CASSLGVVRAGEKLFF
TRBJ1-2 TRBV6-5 CASSPRRGGYTF
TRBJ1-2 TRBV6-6 CASSPFDGYTF
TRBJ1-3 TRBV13 CASRPGLAGNTIYF
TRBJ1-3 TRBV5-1 CASSLAMGDHSGNTIYF
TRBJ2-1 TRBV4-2 CASSQDQDLRGRNNEQFF
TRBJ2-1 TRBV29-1 CSVGASEYNEQFF
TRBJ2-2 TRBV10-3 CAMRPQAYTGELFF
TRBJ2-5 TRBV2 CASSDGTSGNQETQYF